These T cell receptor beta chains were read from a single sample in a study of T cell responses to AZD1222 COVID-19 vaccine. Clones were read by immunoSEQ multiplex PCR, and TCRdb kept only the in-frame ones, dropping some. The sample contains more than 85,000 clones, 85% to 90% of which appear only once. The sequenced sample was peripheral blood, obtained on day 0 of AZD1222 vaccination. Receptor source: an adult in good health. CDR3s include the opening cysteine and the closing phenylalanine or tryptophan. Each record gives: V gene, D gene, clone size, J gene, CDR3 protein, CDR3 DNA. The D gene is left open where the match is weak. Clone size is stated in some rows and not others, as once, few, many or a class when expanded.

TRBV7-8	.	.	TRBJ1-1	CASSRDSNTEAFF	TGTGCCAGCAGCCGGGATTCGAACACTGAAGCTTTCTTT
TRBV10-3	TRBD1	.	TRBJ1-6	CAISPGQVNSPLHF	TGTGCCATCAGCCCGGGACAGGTGAATTCACCCCTCCACTTT
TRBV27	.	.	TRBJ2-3	CASGLRNTDTQYF	TGTGCCAGCGGTCTCCGAAATACAGATACGCAGTATTTT
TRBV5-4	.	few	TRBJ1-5	CASSLDVNQPQHF	TGTGCCAGCAGCTTGGATGTAAATCAGCCCCAGCATTTT
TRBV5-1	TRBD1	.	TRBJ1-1	CASSLMGTGGGSEAFF	TGCGCCAGCAGCTTGATGGGGACAGGGGGTGGATCTGAAGCTTTCTTT
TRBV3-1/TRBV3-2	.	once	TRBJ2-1	CASSHYARGDEQFF	TGTGCCAGCAGCCATTACGCAAGGGGCGATGAGCAGTTCTTC
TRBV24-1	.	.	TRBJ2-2	CATSGGVGTGELFF	TGTGCCACCAGTGGCGGGGTGGGGACCGGGGAGCTGTTTTTT
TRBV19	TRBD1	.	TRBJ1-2	CASSIRGTGADNYGYTF	TGTGCCAGTAGTATTCGGGGAACAGGGGCGGATAACTATGGCTACACCTTC
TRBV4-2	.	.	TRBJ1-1	CASSLTGMNTEAFF	TGTGCCAGCAGCCTCACAGGGATGAACACTGAAGCTTTCTTT
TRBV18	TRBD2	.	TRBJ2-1	CASSPLERGGGNEQFF	TGTGCCAGCTCACCACTGGAGCGGGGGGGAGGCAATGAGCAGTTCTTC
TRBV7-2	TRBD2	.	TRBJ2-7	CASSLASSGGTLYEQYF	TGTGCCAGCAGCTTAGCGTCCAGCGGGGGGACTCTCTACGAGCAGTACTTC
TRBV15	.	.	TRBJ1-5	CATSRDGQFNQPQHF	TGTGCCACCAGCAGAGATGGACAGTTCAATCAGCCCCAGCATTTT
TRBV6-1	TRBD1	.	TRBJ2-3	CASSARDRGTDTQYF	TGTGCCAGCAGTGCCCGGGACAGAGGCACAGATACGCAGTATTTT
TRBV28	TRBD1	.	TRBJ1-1	CASSLIQGANPEAFF	TGTGCCAGCAGTCTCATACAGGGGGCGAACCCTGAAGCTTTCTTT
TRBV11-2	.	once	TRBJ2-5	CASSPSPSGGETQYF	TGTGCCAGCAGCCCTAGCCCCAGTGGTGGCGAGACCCAGTACTTC
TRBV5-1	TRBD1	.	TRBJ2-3	CASGQGAADTQYF	TGCGCCAGCGGACAGGGGGCTGCAGATACGCAGTATTTT
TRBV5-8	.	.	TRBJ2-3	CASSRGTSTDTQYF	TGTGCCAGCAGCCGAGGTACTTCCACAGATACGCAGTATTTT
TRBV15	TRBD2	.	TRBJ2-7	CATRTQRGNSYEQYF	TGTGCCACCAGAACCCAGCGGGGGAACTCCTACGAGCAGTACTTC
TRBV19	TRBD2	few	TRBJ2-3	CASSIGLAGADTQYF	TGTGCCAGTAGTATAGGTTTAGCGGGGGCAGATACGCAGTATTTT
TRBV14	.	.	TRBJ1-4	CASSQAQSGKLFF	TGTGCCAGCAGCCAAGCCCAGAGCGGGAAACTGTTTTTT
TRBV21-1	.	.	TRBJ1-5	CASSITGGRGNQPQHF	TGTGCCAGCAGCATCACAGGGGGCCGGGGTAATCAGCCCCAGCATTTT
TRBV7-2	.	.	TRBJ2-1	CASSSVLVYNEQFF	TGTGCCAGCAGCTCCGTACTCGTGTACAATGAGCAGTTCTTC
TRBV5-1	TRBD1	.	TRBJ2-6	CASSSGQGAYGANVLTF	TGCGCCAGCAGCTCGGGACAGGGGGCGTATGGGGCCAACGTCCTGACTTTC
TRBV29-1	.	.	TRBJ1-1	CSVGKELGQGTEAFF	TGCAGCGTTGGGAAGGAGTTAGGGCAGGGCACTGAAGCTTTCTTT
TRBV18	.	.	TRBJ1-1	CASSPLDMMNTEAFF	TGTGCCAGCTCACCGCTAGACATGATGAACACTGAAGCTTTCTTT
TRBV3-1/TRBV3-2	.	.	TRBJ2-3	CASSQTDVGTDTQYF	TGTGCCAGCAGCCAAACGGATGTGGGCACAGATACGCAGTATTTT
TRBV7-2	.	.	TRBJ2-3	CASSFQSTDTQYF	TGTGCCAGCAGCTTCCAGAGCACAGATACGCAGTATTTT
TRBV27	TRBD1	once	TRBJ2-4	CASSRTGFGIQYF	TGTGCCAGCAGTCGGACAGGGTTTGGCATTCAGTACTTC
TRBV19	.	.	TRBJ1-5	CASSIDPQPQHF	TGTGCCAGTAGTATAGATCCCCAGCCCCAGCATTTT
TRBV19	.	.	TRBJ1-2	CASSITSVGRHGYTF	TGTGCCAGTAGTATTACCTCGGTGGGGCGGCATGGCTACACCTTC
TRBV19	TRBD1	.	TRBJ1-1	CASTAQDRGLSNTEAFF	TGTGCCAGTACAGCCCAGGACAGGGGTCTGAGTAACACTGAAGCTTTCTTT
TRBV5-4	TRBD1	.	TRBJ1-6	CASSFGGTGPPSPLHF	TGTGCCAGCAGCTTTGGAGGGACAGGGCCACCTTCACCCCTCCACTTT
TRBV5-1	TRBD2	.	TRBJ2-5	CASSLRASGAGETQYF	TGCGCCAGCAGCTTGAGGGCTAGCGGGGCCGGGGAGACCCAGTACTTC
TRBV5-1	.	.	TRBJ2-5	CASRQTEETQYF	TGCGCCAGCCGACAGACGGAAGAGACCCAGTACTTC